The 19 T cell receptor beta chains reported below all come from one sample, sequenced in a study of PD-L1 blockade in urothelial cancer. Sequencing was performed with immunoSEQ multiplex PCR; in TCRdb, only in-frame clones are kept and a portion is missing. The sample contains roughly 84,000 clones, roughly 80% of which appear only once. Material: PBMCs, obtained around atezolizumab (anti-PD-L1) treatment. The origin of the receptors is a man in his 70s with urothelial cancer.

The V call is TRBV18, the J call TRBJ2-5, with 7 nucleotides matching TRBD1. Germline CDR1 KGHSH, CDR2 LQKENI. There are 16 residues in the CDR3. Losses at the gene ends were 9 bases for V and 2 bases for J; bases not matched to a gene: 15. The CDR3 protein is CASLERGRLGQETQYF. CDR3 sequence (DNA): TGTGCCAGTTTGGAGAGGGGGCGCCTGGGGCAAGAGACCCAGTACTTC. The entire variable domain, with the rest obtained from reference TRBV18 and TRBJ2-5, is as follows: NAGVMQNPRHLVRRRGQEARLRCSPMKGHSHVYWYRQLPEEGLKFMVYLQKENIIDESGMPKERFSAEFPKEGPSILRIQQVVRGDSAAYFCASLERGRLGQETQYFGPGTRLLVL.

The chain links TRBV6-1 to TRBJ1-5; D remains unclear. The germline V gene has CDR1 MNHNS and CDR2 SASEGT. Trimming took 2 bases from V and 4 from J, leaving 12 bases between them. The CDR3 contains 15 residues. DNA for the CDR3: TGTGCCAGCAGTGAATTAGGAGATAGGAATCAGCCCCAGCATTTT. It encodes CASSELGDRNQPQHF.

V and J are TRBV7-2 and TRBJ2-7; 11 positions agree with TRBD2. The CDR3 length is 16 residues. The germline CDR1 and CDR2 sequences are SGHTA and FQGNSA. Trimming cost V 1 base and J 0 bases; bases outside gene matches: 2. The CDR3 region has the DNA TGTGCCAGCAGCTTAGGGACTAGCGGGCCCTCCTACGAGCAGTACTTC. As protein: CASSLGTSGPSYEQYF.

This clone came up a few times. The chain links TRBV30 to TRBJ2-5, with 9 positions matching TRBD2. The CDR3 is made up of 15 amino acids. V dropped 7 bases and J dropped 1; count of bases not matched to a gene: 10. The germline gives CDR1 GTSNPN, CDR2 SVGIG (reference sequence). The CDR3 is CASDPSGGLQETQYF. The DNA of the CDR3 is TGTGCCTCCGACCCCAGCGGGGGGCTCCAAGAGACCCAGTACTTC.

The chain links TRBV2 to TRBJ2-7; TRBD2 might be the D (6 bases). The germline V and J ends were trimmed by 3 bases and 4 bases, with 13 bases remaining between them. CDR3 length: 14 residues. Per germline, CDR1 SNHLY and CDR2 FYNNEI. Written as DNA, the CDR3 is TGTGCCAGCAGTGAGGCGGGACCTCGTTACGAGCAGTACTTC. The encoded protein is CASSEAGPRYEQYF.

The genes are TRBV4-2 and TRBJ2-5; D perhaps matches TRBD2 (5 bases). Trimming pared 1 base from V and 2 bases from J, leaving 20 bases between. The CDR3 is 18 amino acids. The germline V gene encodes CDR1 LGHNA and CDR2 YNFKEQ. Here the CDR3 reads CASSQARFTSGVQETQYF. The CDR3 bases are TGTGCCAGCAGCCAAGCACGTTTCACGAGCGGTGTGCAAGAGACCCAGTACTTC.

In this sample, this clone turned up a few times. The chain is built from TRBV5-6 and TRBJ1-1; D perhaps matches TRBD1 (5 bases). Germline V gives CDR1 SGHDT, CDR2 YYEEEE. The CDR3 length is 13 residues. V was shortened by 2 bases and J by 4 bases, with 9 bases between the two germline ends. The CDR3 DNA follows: TGTGCCAGCAGCTTTAGGGGTCGCACTGAAGCTTTCTTT. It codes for CASSFRGRTEAFF.

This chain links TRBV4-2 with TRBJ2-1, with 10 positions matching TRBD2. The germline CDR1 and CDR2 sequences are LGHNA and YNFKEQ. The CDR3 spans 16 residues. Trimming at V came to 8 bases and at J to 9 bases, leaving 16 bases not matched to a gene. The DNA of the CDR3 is TGTGCCAGCCGCCTCGATAGCGGGAGGCGTACGGGTGAGCAGTTCTTC. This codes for CASRLDSGRRTGEQFF.

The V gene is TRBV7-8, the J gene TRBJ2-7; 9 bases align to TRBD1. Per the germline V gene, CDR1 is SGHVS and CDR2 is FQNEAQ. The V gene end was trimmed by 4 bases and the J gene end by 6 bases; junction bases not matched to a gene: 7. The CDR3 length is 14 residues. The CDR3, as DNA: TGTGCCAGCAGCTCCGACAGGGGGGCCCGCGAGCAGTACTTC. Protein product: CASSSDRGAREQYF.

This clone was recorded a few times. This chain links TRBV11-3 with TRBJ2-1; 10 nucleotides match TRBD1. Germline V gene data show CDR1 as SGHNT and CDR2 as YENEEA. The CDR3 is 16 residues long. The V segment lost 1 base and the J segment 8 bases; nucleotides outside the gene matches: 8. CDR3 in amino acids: CASSLGGTGARDEQFF. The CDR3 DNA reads TGTGCCAGCAGCTTAGGTGGGACAGGGGCGAGGGATGAGCAGTTCTTC.

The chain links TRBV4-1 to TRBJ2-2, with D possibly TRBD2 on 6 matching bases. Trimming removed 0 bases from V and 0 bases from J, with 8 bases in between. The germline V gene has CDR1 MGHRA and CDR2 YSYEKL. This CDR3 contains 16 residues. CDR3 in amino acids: CASSQDWGANTGELFF. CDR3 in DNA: TGCGCCAGCAGCCAAGATTGGGGGGCGAACACCGGGGAGCTGTTTTTT.

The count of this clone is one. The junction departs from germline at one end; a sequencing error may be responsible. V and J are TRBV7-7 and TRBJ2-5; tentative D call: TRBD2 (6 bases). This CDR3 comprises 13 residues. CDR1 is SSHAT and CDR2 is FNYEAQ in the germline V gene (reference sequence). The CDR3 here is CASSLVASETQYF. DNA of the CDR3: TGTGCTAGCAGCTTAGTGGCTAGCGAAACCCAGTACTTC.

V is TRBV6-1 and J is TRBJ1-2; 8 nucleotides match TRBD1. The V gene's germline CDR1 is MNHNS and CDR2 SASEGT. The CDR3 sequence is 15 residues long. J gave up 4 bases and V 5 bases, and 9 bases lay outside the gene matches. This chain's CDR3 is CASSSFRGRGYGYTF. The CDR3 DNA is TGTGCCAGCAGTTCATTCAGGGGGCGGGGCTATGGCTACACCTTC.

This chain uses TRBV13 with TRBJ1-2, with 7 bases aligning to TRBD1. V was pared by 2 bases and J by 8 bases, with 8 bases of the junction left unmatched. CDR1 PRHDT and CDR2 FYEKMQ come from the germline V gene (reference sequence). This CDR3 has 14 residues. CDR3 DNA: TGTGCCAGCAGCTTACGGGACAGCCCGCCAGGCTACACCTTC. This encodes CASSLRDSPPGYTF.

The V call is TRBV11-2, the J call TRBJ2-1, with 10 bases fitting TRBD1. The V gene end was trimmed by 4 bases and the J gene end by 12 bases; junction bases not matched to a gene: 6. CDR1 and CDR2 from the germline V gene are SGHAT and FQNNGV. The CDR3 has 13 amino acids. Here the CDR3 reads CASSSHGQGVQFF. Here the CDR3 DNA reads TGTGCCAGCAGCTCCCACGGACAGGGGGTGCAGTTCTTC. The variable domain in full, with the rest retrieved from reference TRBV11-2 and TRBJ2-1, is EAGVAQSPRYKIIEKRQSVAFWCNPISGHATLYWYQQILGQGPKLLIQFQNNGVVDDSQLPKDRFSAERLKGVDSTLKIQPAKLEDSAVYLCASSSHGQGVQFFGPGTRLTVL.

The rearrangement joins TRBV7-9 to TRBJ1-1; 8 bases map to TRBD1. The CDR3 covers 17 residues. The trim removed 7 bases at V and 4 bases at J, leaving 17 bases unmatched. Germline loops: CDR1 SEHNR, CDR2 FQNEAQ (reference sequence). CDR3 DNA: TGTGCCAGCATTCGGACAGGGAGGTTTGGGCAAGGCACTGAAGCTTTCTTT. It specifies CASIRTGRFGQGTEAFF.

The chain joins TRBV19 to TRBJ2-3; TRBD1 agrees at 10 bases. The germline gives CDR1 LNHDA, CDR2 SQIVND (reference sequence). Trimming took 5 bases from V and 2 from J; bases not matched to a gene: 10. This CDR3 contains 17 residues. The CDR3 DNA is TGTGCCAGTAGTTTTATCGGACAGGGGGAACCCACAGATACGCAGTATTTT. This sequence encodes CASSFIGQGEPTDTQYF.

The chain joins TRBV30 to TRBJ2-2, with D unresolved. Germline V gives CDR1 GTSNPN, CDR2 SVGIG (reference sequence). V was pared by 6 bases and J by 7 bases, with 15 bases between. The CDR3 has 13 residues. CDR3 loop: CACSEFRDGELFF. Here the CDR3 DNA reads TGTGCCTGCAGCGAGTTTAGAGACGGGGAGCTGTTTTTT. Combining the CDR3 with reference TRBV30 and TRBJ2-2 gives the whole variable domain SQTIHQWPATLVQPVGSPLSLECTVEGTSNPNLYWYRQAAGRGLQLLFYSVGIGQISSEVPQNLSASRPQDRQFILSSKKLLLSDSGFYLCACSEFRDGELFFGEGSRLTVL.

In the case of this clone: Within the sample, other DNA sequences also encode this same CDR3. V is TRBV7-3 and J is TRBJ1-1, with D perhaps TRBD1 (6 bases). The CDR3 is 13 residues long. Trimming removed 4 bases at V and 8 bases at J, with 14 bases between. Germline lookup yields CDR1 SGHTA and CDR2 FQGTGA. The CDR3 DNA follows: TGTGCCAGCAGCTCCGGACGGGGGGCCGAAGCTTTCTTT. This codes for CASSSGRGAEAFF.